Detailed here is one T cell receptor beta chain. As yet, its antigen is unknown. This table comes from immunoSEQ multiplex PCR, and its TCRdb copy is limited to in-frame clones, with some not included. The sample consists of approximately 8,100 clones, 85% to 90% of them appearing once. V was trimmed by 6 bases and J by 8 bases, leaving 16 bases between them. The CDR3 has 12 amino acids. Germline CDR1 GTSNPN, CDR2 SVGIG (reference sequence). The data were taken from a study of lymphopenia after photon versus proton radiotherapy. Findings and limits, study-wide: Photon-treated patients lost naive T cells and TCR diversity; proton-treated stayed stable.

The chain employs TRBV30 and TRBJ1-2; perhaps TRBD1 as D (5 bases). This clonotype was obtained from a man at least 80 years old with cholangiocarcinoma. The sample was peripheral blood, taken from a patient treated with photon-based radiotherapy. CDR3 amino acids: CACRDGLGGYTF. The CDR3 DNA is TGTGCCTGCCGGGACGGTCTTGGGGGCTACACCTTC.